The rows below give T cell receptor beta chains drawn from one sample of a study of Graves' ophthalmopathy and Graves' hyperthyroidism. TCRdb itself ran the multiplex PCR reads through MiXCR, one entry per CDR3 protein. The table lists about 480,000 distinct CDR3 sequences, around 15% of them singletons. Sequenced: blood. The receptors were gathered from a woman in her twenties or thirties with Graves' ophthalmopathy. The CDR3 runs from the conserved cysteine through the conserved F or W. The D gene is left open where the match is weak. Clone size is given for some rows only: seen once, a few or many times, or a class if the clone is expanded.

j_call v_call d_call clone_size cdr3_aa cdr3_nt
TRBJ1-3 TRBV28 . . CASRESRPGYTIYF TGTGCCAGCAGGGAAAGTCGGCCCGGGTACACCATATATTTT
TRBJ2-6 TRBV27 . many CASSVGLGANVLTF TGTGCCAGCAGTGTGGGATTGGGGGCCAACGTCCTGACTTTC
TRBJ1-5 TRBV12-3/TRBV12-4 . many CASSRGAGDQPQHF TGTGCCAGCAGTAGGGGGGCTGGAGATCAGCCCCAGCATTTT
TRBJ2-4 TRBV12-3/TRBV12-4 . many CASSLDQTSNIQYF TGTGCCAGCAGTTTAGACCAAACTAGTAACATTCAGTACTTC
TRBJ1-1 TRBV6-5 . many CASSYAGEGTEAFF TGTGCCAGCAGTTACGCAGGGGAAGGCACTGAAGCTTTCTTT
TRBJ2-2 TRBV9 . many CASSVDLSLGELFF TGTGCCAGCAGCGTAGACCTAAGCCTAGGGGAGCTGTTTTTT
TRBJ1-1 TRBV27 . . CASLSSVGMGAFF TGTGCCAGCCTCTCCTCGGTGGGTATGGGAGCTTTCTTT
TRBJ2-7 TRBV29-1 TRBD2 many CSVGLESYEQYF TGCAGCGTCGGACTAGAATCCTACGAGCAGTACTTC
TRBJ2-7 TRBV11-3 . many CASSPRENEQYF TGTGCCAGCAGCCCCCGGGAGAACGAGCAGTACTTC
TRBJ2-7 TRBV5-1 TRBD2 many CASSPLSGGYEQYF TGCGCCAGCAGCCCCTTGTCGGGAGGTTACGAGCAGTACTTC
TRBJ1-1 TRBV12-3/TRBV12-4 . many CASRRLTGPNPAEAFF TGTGCCAGCAGAAGACTTACGGGACCTAATCCGGCTGAAGCTTTCTTT
TRBJ1-1 TRBV6-5 . many CASSYSIRMNTEAFF TGTGCCAGCAGTTACTCGATACGGATGAACACTGAAGCTTTCTTT
TRBJ1-1 TRBV15 . many CATSRDGAWGAFF TGTGCCACCAGCAGAGATGGGGCCTGGGGAGCTTTCTTT
TRBJ2-7 TRBV13 TRBD1 many CASSFGTGKIHEQYF TGTGCCAGCAGCTTCGGGACAGGGAAGATCCACGAGCAGTACTTC
TRBJ1-2 TRBV6-1 . many CASSELHGNYGYTF TGTGCCAGCAGTGAACTTCACGGGAACTATGGCTACACCTTC
TRBJ2-5 TRBV6-5 . many CASSYGGGETQYF TGTGCCAGCAGTTACGGAGGGGGGGAGACCCAGTACTTC
TRBJ2-5 TRBV30 TRBD1 few CAWNRGRETQYF TGTGCCTGGAACAGGGGACGAGAGACCCAGTACTTC
TRBJ2-2 TRBV5-1 TRBD1 many CASSLRQGDTGELFF TGCGCCAGCAGCTTGCGACAGGGTGACACCGGGGAGCTGTTTTTT
TRBJ2-7 TRBV12-3/TRBV12-4 . many CASSLAWNYEQYF TGTGCCAGCAGTTTGGCTTGGAACTACGAGCAGTACTTC
TRBJ2-7 TRBV9 . many CASSVALGSEQYF TGTGCCAGCAGCGTAGCTCTGGGGTCTGAGCAGTACTTC
TRBJ1-5 TRBV12-3/TRBV12-4 . . CASSRGETVGGGGPQHF TGTGCCAGCAGTCGGGGGGAGACAGTAGGGGGAGGCGGGCCCCAGCATTTT
TRBJ1-2 TRBV10-3 TRBD1 many CAISSDRGFYGYTF TGTGCCATCAGCTCGGACAGGGGGTTCTATGGCTACACCTTC
TRBJ1-2 TRBV27 . many CASGHPDIGFNYGYTF TGTGCCAGCGGGCACCCTGACATCGGATTCAACTATGGCTACACCTTC
TRBJ2-7 TRBV6-5 TRBD1 many CASTRDRGYEQYF TGTGCCAGCACCCGGGACAGGGGCTACGAGCAGTACTTC
TRBJ2-4 TRBV28 . many CASSESGGRAKNIQYF TGTGCCAGCTCAGAATCCGGGGGCCGAGCCAAAAACATTCAGTACTTC
TRBJ2-4 TRBV6-1 . many CASSEALPGRQRIAKNIQYF TGTGCCAGCAGTGAAGCGCTGCCCGGGCGGCAAAGAATAGCCAAAAACATTCAGTACTTC
TRBJ1-5 TRBV6-1 . many CASSRADGHNQPQHF TGTGCCAGCAGTAGAGCGGACGGTCACAATCAGCCCCAGCATTTT
TRBJ2-7 TRBV12-3/TRBV12-4 . many CASSLGSELVYEQYF TGTGCCAGCAGTTTAGGCAGCGAGTTAGTCTACGAGCAGTACTTC
TRBJ1-1 TRBV6-1 . . CASSDTGPAFF TGTGCCAGCAGTGATACAGGCCCGGCTTTCTTT
TRBJ2-6 TRBV28 . many CASSSPSWGANVLTF TGTGCCAGCAGTTCCCCGTCTTGGGGGGCCAACGTCCTGACTTTC
TRBJ1-1 TRBV7-2 . many CASRRIETTEAFF TGTGCCAGCAGACGGATCGAGACCACTGAAGCTTTCTTT
TRBJ2-7 TRBV6-5 TRBD2 many CASSRRGDLPYEQYF TGTGCCAGCAGTCGACGGGGGGACCTTCCCTACGAGCAGTACTTC
TRBJ2-7 TRBV2 . many CASSDQPWGDEQYF TGTGCCAGCAGTGACCAACCTTGGGGCGACGAGCAGTACTTC
TRBJ1-1 TRBV6-1 . . CASRLEWLNTEAFF TGTGCCAGCAGGTTGGAATGGCTGAACACTGAAGCTTTCTTT
TRBJ1-2 TRBV4-2 . . CASSQDRGQFGYTF TGTGCCAGCAGCCAAGACCGAGGACAGTTCGGCTACACCTTC
TRBJ1-1 TRBV12-3/TRBV12-4 . . CASSTRASNTEAFF TGTGCCAGCAGTACTAGGGCCTCGAACACTGAAGCTTTCTTT
TRBJ1-2 TRBV11-2 TRBD1 many CASSLGHVGQGGYGYTF TGTGCCAGCAGCTTAGGCCATGTGGGCCAGGGGGGGTATGGCTACACCTTC
TRBJ2-2 TRBV10-2 . . CASSAPGLPSNTGELFF TGCGCCAGCAGTGCCCCGGGACTTCCATCGAACACCGGGGAGCTGTTTTTT
TRBJ1-1 TRBV10-3 TRBD1 . CAISEKGTGRVAVEAFF TGTGCCATCAGTGAGAAGGGGACAGGGAGAGTTGCGGTTGAAGCTTTCTTT
TRBJ1-1 TRBV9 . many CASSAHGTMNTEAFF TGTGCCAGCAGCGCTCACGGGACAATGAACACTGAAGCTTTCTTT
TRBJ2-7 TRBV6-1 TRBD2 many CASSKGLAVDIYEQYF TGTGCCAGCAGTAAGGGACTAGCGGTCGACATCTACGAGCAGTACTTC